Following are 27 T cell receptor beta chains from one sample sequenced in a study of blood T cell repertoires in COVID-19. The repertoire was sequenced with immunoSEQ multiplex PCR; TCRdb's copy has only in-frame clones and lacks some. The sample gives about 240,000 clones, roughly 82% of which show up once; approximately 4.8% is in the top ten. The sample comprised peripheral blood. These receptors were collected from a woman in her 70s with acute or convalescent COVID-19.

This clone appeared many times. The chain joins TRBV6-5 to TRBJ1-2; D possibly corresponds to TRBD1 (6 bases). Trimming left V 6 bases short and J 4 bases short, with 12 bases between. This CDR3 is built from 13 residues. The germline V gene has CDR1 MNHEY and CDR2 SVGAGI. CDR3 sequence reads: CASRLQGTYGYTF. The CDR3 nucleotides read TGTGCCAGCAGACTACAGGGAACCTATGGCTACACCTTC.

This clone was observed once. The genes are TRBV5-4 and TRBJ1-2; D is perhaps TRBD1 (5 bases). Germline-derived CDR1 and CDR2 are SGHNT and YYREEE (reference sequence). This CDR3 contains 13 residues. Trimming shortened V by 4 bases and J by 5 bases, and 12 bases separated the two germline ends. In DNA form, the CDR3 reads TGTGCCAGCAGCCTCAGGGAAACTTATGGCTACACCTTC. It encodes CASSLRETYGYTF.

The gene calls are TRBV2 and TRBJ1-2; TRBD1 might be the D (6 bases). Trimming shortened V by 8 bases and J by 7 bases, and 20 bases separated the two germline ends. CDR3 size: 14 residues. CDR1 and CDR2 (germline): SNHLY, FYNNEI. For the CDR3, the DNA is TGTGCCAGCTATGTAGACAGGACATCGGGTGGCTACACCTTC. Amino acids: CASYVDRTSGGYTF.

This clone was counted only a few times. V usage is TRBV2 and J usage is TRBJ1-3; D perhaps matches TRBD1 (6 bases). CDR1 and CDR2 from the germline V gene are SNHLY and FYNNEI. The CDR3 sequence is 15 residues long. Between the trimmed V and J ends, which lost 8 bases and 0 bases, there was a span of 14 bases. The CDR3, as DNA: TGTGCCAGCGGTAGGGGGATCGACTCTGGAAACACCATATATTTT. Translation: CASGRGIDSGNTIYF.

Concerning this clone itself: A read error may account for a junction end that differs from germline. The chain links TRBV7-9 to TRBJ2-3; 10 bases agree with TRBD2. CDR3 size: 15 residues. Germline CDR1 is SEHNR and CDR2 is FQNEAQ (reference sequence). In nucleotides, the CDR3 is TGTGCCAGCAGTTTAGCGGGGGGATTCACAGATACGCAGTATTTT. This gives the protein CASSLAGGFTDTQYF. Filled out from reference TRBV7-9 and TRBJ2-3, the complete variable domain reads DTGVSQNPRHKITKRGQNVTFRCDPISEHNRLYWYRQTLGQGPEFLTYFQNEAQLEKSRLLSDRFSAERPKGSFSTLEIQRTEQGDSAMYLCASSLAGGFTDTQYFGPGTRLTVL.

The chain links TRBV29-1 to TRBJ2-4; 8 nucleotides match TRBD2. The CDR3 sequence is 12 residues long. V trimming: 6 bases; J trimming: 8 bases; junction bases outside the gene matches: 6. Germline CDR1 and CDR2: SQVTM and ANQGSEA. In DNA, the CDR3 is TGCAGCGTCGGGACTAGTAACGACATTCAGTACTTC. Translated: CSVGTSNDIQYF. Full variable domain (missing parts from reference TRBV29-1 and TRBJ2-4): SAVISQKPSRDICQRGTSLTIQCQVDSQVTMMFWYRQQPGQSLTLIATANQGSEATYESGFVIDKFPISRPNLTFSTLTVSNMSPEDSSIYLCSVGTSNDIQYFGAGTRLSVL.

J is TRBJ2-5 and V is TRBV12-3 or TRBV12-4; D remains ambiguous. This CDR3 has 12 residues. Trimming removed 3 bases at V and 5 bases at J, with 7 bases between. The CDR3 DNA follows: TGTGCCAGCAGTTTCTCGTCTGAGACCCAGTACTTC. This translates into CASSFSSETQYF.

The CDR3 region is CASSSGQGSGGELFF. DNA for the CDR3: TGTGCCAGCAGCTCAGGACAGGGATCTGGCGGGGAGCTGTTTTTT. The chain uses TRBV11-2 and TRBJ2-2; 8 nucleotides agree with TRBD1. The CDR3 is 15 amino acids. V lost 4 bases to trimming and J lost 7 bases; unmatched junction nucleotides: 8. The germline V gene encodes CDR1 SGHAT and CDR2 FQNNGV.

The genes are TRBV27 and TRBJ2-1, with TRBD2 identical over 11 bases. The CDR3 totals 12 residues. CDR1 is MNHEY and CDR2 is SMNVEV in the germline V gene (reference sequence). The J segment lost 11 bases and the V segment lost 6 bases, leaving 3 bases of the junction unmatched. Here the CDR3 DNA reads TGTGCCAGCAGCATAGCGGGGGGGAAGCAGTTCTTC. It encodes CASSIAGGKQFF.

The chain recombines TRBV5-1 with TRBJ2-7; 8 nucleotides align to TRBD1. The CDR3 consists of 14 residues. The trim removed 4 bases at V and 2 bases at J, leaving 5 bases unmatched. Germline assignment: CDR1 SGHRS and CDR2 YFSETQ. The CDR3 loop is CASSIRQGPYEQYF. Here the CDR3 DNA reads TGCGCCAGCAGCATTCGACAGGGGCCCTACGAGCAGTACTTC.

CDR3 nucleotides: TGTGCCAGCAGTTTTTCCGGACAGGGGGGAAGGGGCAATCAGCCCCAGCATTTT. Its protein is CASSFSGQGGRGNQPQHF. This sequence joins TRBV27 and TRBJ1-5; 10 bases fit TRBD1. Germline V gene sequence: CDR1 MNHEY, CDR2 SMNVEV (reference sequence). V trimming: 3 bases; J trimming: 2 bases; junction bases outside the gene matches: 10. The CDR3 covers 18 residues.

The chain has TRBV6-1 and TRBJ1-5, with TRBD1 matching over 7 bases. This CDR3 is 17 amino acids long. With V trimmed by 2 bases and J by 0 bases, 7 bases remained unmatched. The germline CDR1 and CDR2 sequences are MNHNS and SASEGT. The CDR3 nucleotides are TGTGCCAGCAGTGAACTCCGGGACAGAGATAGCAATCAGCCCCAGCATTTT. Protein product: CASSELRDRDSNQPQHF.

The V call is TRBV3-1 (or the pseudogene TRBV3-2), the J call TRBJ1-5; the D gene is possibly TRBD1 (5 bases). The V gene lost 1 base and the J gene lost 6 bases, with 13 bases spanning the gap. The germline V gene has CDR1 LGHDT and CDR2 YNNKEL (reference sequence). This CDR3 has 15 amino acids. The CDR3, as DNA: TGTGCCAGCAGCCAAGGAAGGGGAAAAGGTCAGCCCCAGCATTTT. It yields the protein CASSQGRGKGQPQHF.

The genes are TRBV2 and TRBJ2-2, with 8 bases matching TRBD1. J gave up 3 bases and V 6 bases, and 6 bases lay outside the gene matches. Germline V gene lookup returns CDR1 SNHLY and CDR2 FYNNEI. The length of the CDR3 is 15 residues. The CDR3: CASRTGTGDTGELFF. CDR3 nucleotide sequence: TGTGCCAGCAGAACAGGGACAGGCGACACCGGGGAGCTGTTTTTT.

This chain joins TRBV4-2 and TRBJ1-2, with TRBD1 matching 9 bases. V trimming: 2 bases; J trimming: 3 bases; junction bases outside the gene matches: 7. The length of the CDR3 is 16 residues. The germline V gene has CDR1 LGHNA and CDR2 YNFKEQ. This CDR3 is CASSQKGQGDDYGYTF. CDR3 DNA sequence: TGTGCCAGCAGCCAAAAGGGACAGGGTGATGACTATGGCTACACCTTC.

The CDR3 DNA sequence: TGTGCCAGCAGTAGGGGGACAGCCGCCTTTGGGACCCAGTACTTC. Its protein is CASSRGTAAFGTQYF. V gene TRBV6-2 or TRBV6-3 combines with J gene TRBJ2-5; 7 bases agree with TRBD1. Germline V lookup: CDR1 MNHEY, CDR2 SVGEGT. V gave up 5 bases and J gave up 7 bases; unmatched junction bases: 13. This CDR3 is built from 15 residues.

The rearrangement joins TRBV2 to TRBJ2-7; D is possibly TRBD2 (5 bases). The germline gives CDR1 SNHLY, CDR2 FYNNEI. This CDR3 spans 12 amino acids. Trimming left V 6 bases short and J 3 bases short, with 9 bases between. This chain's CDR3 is CASSLGLYEQYF. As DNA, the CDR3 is TGTGCCAGCAGCCTTGGACTCTACGAGCAGTACTTC.

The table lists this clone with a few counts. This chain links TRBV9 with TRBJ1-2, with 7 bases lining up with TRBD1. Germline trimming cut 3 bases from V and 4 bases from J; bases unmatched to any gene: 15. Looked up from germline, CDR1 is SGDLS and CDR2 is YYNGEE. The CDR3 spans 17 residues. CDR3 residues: CASSGGGAGSSRYGYTF. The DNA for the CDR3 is TGTGCCAGCAGCGGAGGGGGCGCGGGCTCATCACGCTATGGCTACACCTTC.

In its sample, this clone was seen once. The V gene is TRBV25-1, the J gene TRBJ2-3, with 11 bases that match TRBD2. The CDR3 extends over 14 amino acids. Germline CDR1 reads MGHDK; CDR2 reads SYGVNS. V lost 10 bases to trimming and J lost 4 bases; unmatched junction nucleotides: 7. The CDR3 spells CATSSGGPSDTQYF. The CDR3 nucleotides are TGTGCCACCTCTAGCGGGGGGCCGTCAGATACGCAGTATTTT.

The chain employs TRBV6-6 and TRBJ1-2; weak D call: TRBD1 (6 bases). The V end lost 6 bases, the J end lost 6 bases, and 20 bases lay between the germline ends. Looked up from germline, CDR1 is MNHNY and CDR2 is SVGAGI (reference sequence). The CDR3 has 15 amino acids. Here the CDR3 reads CASSSYGQGYDGYTF. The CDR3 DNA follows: TGTGCCAGCAGCTCCTATGGGCAGGGGTATGATGGCTACACCTTC.

The CDR3 protein is CASSLQGAETQYF. CDR3 sequence (DNA): TGTGCCAGCAGCTTACAGGGGGCAGAGACCCAGTACTTC. The V call is TRBV3-1 (or the pseudogene TRBV3-2), the J call TRBJ2-5; TRBD1 agrees at 9 bases. The CDR3 runs 13 residues. CDR1 and CDR2 (germline): LGHDT, YNNKEL (reference sequence). V was pared by 5 bases and J by 4 bases, with 2 bases of the junction left unmatched.

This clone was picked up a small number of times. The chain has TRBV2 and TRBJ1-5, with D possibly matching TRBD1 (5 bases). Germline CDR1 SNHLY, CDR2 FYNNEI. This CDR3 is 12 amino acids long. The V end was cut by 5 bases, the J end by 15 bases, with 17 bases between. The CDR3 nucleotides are TGTGCCAGCAGTTCTCCTAATACGGGGGTGCATTTT. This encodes CASSSPNTGVHF.

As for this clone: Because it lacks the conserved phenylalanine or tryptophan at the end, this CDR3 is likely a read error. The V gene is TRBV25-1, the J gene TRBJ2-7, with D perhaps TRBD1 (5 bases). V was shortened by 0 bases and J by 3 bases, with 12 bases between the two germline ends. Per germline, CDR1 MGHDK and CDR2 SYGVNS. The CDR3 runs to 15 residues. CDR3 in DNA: TGTGCCAGCAGTGAATATCAGGGAAAGCGCTACGAGCAGTACCTC. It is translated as CASSEYQGKRYEQYL.

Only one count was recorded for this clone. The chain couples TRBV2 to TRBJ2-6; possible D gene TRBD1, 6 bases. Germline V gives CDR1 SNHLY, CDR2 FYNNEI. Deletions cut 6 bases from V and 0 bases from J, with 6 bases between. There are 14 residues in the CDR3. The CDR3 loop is CASRDSSGANVLTF. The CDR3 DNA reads TGTGCCAGCAGGGACAGCTCTGGGGCCAACGTCCTGACTTTC.

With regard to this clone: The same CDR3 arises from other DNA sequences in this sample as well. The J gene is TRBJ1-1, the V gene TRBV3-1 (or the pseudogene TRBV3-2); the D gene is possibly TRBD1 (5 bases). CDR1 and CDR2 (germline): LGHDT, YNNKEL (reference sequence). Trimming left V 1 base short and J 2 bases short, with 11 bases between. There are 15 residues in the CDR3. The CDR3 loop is CASSQGQGGNTEAFF. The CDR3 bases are TGTGCCAGCAGCCAAGGGCAGGGCGGTAACACTGAAGCTTTCTTT.

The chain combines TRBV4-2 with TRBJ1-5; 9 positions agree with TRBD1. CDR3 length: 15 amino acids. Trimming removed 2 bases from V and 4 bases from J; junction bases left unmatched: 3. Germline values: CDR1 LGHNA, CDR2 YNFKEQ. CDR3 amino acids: CASSQQQGANQPQHF. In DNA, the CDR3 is TGTGCCAGCAGCCAACAACAGGGGGCGAATCAGCCCCAGCATTTT.

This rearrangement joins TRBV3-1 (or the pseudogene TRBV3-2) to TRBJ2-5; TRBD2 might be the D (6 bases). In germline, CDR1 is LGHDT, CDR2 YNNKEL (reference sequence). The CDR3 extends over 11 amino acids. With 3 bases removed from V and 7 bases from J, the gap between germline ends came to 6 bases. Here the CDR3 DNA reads TGTGCCAGCAGCCAGGGGGGGACCCAGTACTTC. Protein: CASSQGGTQYF.